Below are 5 T cell receptor beta chains sequenced from a single sample in a study of response to subunit inactivated influenza vaccine. TCRdb fed the RT-PCR reads into MiXCR, producing one record per CDR3 protein. The sample yields about 620,000 distinct CDR3 sequences, around 11% seen once. This sample also belongs to another study, concerning T cells expressing NK-cell markers. That source reports: Scientists made TCR beta cDNA using 5'RACE template switching with UMIs.

Sequenced material: PBMCs from blood, taken on the day of vaccination. These receptors were taken from a man in his forties or fifties who received an inactivated influenza vaccine.

The V call is TRBV7-2, the J call TRBJ2-7; 7 nucleotides line up with TRBD2. Germline V gene data show CDR1 as SGHTA and CDR2 as FQGNSA. The CDR3 has 14 residues. V was pared by 2 bases and J by 0 bases, with 1 base of the junction left unmatched. The CDR3 sequence: CASSLLAVSYEQYF. The DNA of the CDR3 is TGTGCCAGCAGCTTACTAGCGGTCTCCTACGAGCAGTACTTC.

This chain joins TRBV4-2 and TRBJ2-7; TRBD2 might be the D (6 bases). V lost 3 bases and J 7 bases, leaving 16 bases between the germline ends. Germline V CDR1 and CDR2: LGHNA, YNFKEQ. This CDR3 comprises 14 residues. The CDR3 protein is CASSQGDGREEQYF. CDR3 bases: TGTGCCAGCAGCCAGGGGGATGGTCGGGAGGAGCAGTACTTC.

The chain recombines TRBV27 with TRBJ2-7; 13 bases map to TRBD2. Germline lookup yields CDR1 MNHEY and CDR2 SMNVEV (reference sequence). V lost 6 bases, J lost 2 bases, and 7 bases stayed unmatched. The CDR3 sequence is 16 residues long. As DNA, the CDR3 is TGTGCCAGCAGAACCGGGACTAGCGGGACCGCCTACGAGCAGTACTTC. It yields the protein CASRTGTSGTAYEQYF.

The chain uses TRBV20-1 and TRBJ2-2; D may be TRBD1 (5 bases). Germline lookup yields CDR1 DFQATT and CDR2 SNEGSKA (reference sequence). The CDR3 length is 13 residues. Trimming stripped 5 bases from V and 2 bases from J, with 9 bases between. The CDR3 coding sequence is TGCAGTGCTGCCAGGGCAAACACCGGGGAGCTGTTTTTT. Translated: CSAARANTGELFF.

The chain links TRBV11-2 to TRBJ2-1, with 9 bases matching TRBD2. Germline V gene data show CDR1 as SGHAT and CDR2 as FQNNGV. This CDR3 is 18 amino acids long. Trimming removed 1 base from V and 2 bases from J; junction bases left unmatched: 9. CDR3 loop: CASSLVGGGAPPYNEQFF. The CDR3 DNA reads as TGTGCCAGCAGCTTAGTTGGCGGGGGGGCCCCTCCCTACAATGAGCAGTTCTTC. Full variable domain (outside the CDR3, taken from reference TRBV11-2 and TRBJ2-1): EAGVAQSPRYKIIEKRQSVAFWCNPISGHATLYWYQQILGQGPKLLIQFQNNGVVDDSQLPKDRFSAERLKGVDSTLKIQPAKLEDSAVYLCASSLVGGGAPPYNEQFFGPGTRLTVL.